This TCR beta chain was documented in a study of T-cell reconstitution after alpha-beta-depleted transplantation in children. The study, taken as a whole, reports: Where some patients showed high TCRbeta diversity at day 60, it came from recipient T cells and thymic progenitors that had survived. It was reported that alpha-beta T cells came from several hundred expanded graft clones (about two months after transplant). Among T cells one year after transplant, newly produced cells accounted for most counts and diversity.

The CDR3 sequence is 14 residues long. Trimming removed 7 bases at V and 2 bases at J, with 15 bases between. Germline loops: CDR1 MDHEN, CDR2 SYDVKM. This clonotype was counted ten times or more. Its antigen is unidentified. As it was prepared, the TCRbeta library received unique molecular identifiers. A single record per CDR3 protein comes from TCRdb applying MiXCR to the PCR reads. The sample consists of over 200,000 distinct CDR3 sequences, approximately 10% of them appearing once. The sample in question was PBMCs, obtained before TCRalphabeta/CD19-depleted stem cell transplant. The sequence derives from a child younger than two with acute myeloid leukemia, due to receive a stem cell transplant. The chain links TRBV28 to TRBJ2-7; the D is unclear. CDR3 in DNA: TGTGCCAGCATCTCGGGCAGTTTGACCTACGAGCAGTACTTC. It is translated as CASISGSLTYEQYF.